This TCR beta chain is drawn from a study of technical replicates of blood from several donors. Method: immunoSEQ multiplex PCR; TCRdb's copy keeps in-frame clones and lacks some. Of more than 65,000 clones listed, 95% to 97% are singletons. V lost 1 base, J lost 2 bases, and 8 bases stayed unmatched. The CDR3 spans 16 residues. Germline-derived CDR1 and CDR2 are SGHTA and FQGNSA. Sequencing used T cells isolated from PBMCs. J is TRBJ2-7 and V is TRBV7-2; 7 bases agree with TRBD2. The TCR originated in a human donor in good health. CDR3 DNA: TGTGCCAGCAGCTTAGGTCAGGGCGGGAGCGCCTACGAGCAGTACTTC. This sequence encodes CASSLGQGGSAYEQYF. Complete variable domain (other parts from reference TRBV7-2 and TRBJ2-7): GAGVSQSPSNKVTEKGKDVELRCDPISGHTALYWYRQSLGQGLEFLIYFQGNSAPDKSGLPSDRFSAERTGGSVSTLTIQRTQQEDSAVYLCASSLGQGGSAYEQYFGPGTRLTVT.